This T cell receptor (beta chain) stems from a study of beta chain features in type 1 diabetes. Findings and caveats of the study: PCR might favor shorter templates, but any such skew would affect patients and controls equally. TCRB CDR3 length was moderately but significantly reduced in all four CD4+ subsets of Type 1 diabetes patients.

V lost 6 bases to trimming and J lost 9 bases; unmatched junction nucleotides: 7. The CDR3 has 14 residues. Per germline, CDR1 SNHLY and CDR2 FYNNEI. Every isolated RNA sample was fully reverse transcribed, so sequencing captured expressed TCRB transcripts. Sequencing was performed with immunoSEQ multiplex PCR; in TCRdb, only in-frame clones are kept and a portion is missing. Seen here are 120,000 or so clones, 15% to 20% observed once, and the top ten hold roughly 2.6%. One heparinised blood draw, averaging approximately 0.11 L, came from each donor. Sorting with CD45RO/CCR7/CD25/CD127/CD95/CD27 yielded naive, central memory, regulatory and stem-like memory CD4+ cells. This clone was found a few times. What it binds is not known.

The chain has TRBV2 and TRBJ2-1; 11 bases are a match to TRBD2. Material for sequencing was central memory CD4+ T cells from blood. The sequence derives from a man younger than 35 with type 1 diabetes. The CDR3 loop reads CASRSLLAGVEQFF. The DNA for the CDR3 is TGTGCCAGCAGATCGCTACTAGCGGGAGTTGAGCAGTTCTTC.